The rows below give T cell receptor beta chains drawn from one sample of a study of technical replicates of blood from several donors. Generated by immunoSEQ multiplex PCR, the TCRdb table keeps only in-frame clones and is missing some. This sample has tens of thousands of clones; around nine tenths occur once, and the top ten carry 0.41%. The sample taken for sequencing was T cells isolated from PBMCs. These receptors were obtained from a human donor in good health. Each CDR3 is given with its conserved first and last residue. Each record gives: V gene, J gene, D gene, clone size, CDR3 protein, CDR3 DNA. The D gene is left open where the match is weak. Expanded clones are given a class, and other clones once, few, many or no size at all.

TRBV19	TRBJ1-4	-	-	CASISLGEATNEKLFF	TGTGCCAGTATATCATTAGGGGAAGCAACTAATGAAAAACTGTTTTTT
TRBV4-2	TRBJ2-7	TRBD2	few	CASSRNDRGGPGLAGGGSYEQYF	TGTGCCAGCAGCCGCAACGACAGGGGAGGGCCGGGACTAGCGGGAGGGGGCTCCTACGAGCAGTACTTC
TRBV27	TRBJ2-1	-	-	CASNVRVGGPLDEQFF	TGTGCCAGCAACGTTAGGGTGGGGGGTCCGCTGGATGAGCAGTTCTTC
TRBV7-6	TRBJ2-7	TRBD2	-	CASSLGLAGVSEQYF	TGTGCCAGCAGCTTAGGGCTAGCGGGAGTTTCCGAGCAGTACTTC
TRBV10-3	TRBJ2-7	-	-	CAISESPAGYEQYF	TGTGCCATCAGTGAGTCCCCGGCGGGGTACGAGCAGTACTTC
TRBV19	TRBJ1-1	-	few	CASSPEEFTEAFF	TGTGCCAGTAGCCCCGAGGAGTTCACTGAAGCTTTCTTT
TRBV28	TRBJ1-1	-	-	CASSLGGFGVMNTEAFF	TGTGCCAGCAGTTTGGGGGGATTTGGGGTTATGAACACTGAAGCTTTCTTT
TRBV11-3	TRBJ2-7	TRBD2	-	CASSHKPRLAPYEQYF	TGTGCCAGCAGCCATAAACCCCGACTAGCCCCCTACGAGCAGTACTTC
TRBV7-3	TRBJ2-5	-	-	CASSQGLAATQYF	TGTGCCAGCAGCCAGGGGCTAGCCGCGACCCAGTACTTC
TRBV6-1	TRBJ2-7	TRBD1	-	CASRPTGVEQYF	TGTGCCAGCAGGCCTACAGGGGTCGAGCAGTACTTC
TRBV12-5	TRBJ1-1	-	-	CASGFVEGSNTEAFF	TGTGCTAGTGGTTTTGTGGAGGGCTCGAACACTGAAGCTTTCTTT
TRBV11-3	TRBJ1-1	TRBD1	-	CASSLGGRGPENTEAFF	TGTGCCAGCAGCTTGGGAGGTAGGGGGCCAGAGAACACTGAAGCTTTCTTT
TRBV7-2	TRBJ2-2	TRBD1	-	CASSLQGWAGELFF	TGTGCCAGCAGCCTACAGGGGTGGGCCGGGGAGCTGTTTTTT
TRBV13	TRBJ1-1	-	-	CASSFGDTNTEAFF	TGTGCCAGCAGCTTCGGGGATACGAACACTGAAGCTTTCTTT
TRBV6-1	TRBJ1-1	-	-	CASSEAGVPPEAFF	TGTGCCAGCAGTGAAGCCGGGGTCCCCCCTGAAGCTTTCTTT
TRBV19	TRBJ2-7	-	-	CASIYEQYF	TGTGCCAGCATTTACGAGCAGTACTTC
TRBV20-1	TRBJ2-5	-	once	CSALQKETQYF	TGCAGTGCCCTCCAGAAAGAGACCCAGTACTTC
TRBV5-6	TRBJ1-3	TRBD1	-	CASSTNRDREF	TGTGCCAGCAGCACTAACCGGGACAGGGAATTT
TRBV7-2	TRBJ1-1	-	-	CASSSGLAGTEAFF	TGTGCCAGCAGCTCCGGCCTCGCGGGGACTGAAGCTTTCTTT
TRBV7-3	TRBJ2-5	TRBD1	-	CASSLRDRGWQETQYF	TGTGCCAGCAGCTTAAGAGACAGGGGCTGGCAAGAGACCCAGTACTTC